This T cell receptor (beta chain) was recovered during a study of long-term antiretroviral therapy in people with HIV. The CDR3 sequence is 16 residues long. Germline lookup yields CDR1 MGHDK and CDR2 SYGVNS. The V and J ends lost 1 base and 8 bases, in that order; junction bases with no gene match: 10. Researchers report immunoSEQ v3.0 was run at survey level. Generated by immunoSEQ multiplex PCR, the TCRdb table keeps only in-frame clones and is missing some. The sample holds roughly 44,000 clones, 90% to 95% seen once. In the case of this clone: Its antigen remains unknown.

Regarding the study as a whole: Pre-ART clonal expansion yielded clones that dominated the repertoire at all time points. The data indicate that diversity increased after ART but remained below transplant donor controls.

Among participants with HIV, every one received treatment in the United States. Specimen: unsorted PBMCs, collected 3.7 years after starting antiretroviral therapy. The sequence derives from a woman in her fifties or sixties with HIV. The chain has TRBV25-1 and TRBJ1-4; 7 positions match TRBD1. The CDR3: CASSESTGTAPEKLFF. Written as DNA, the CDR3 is TGTGCCAGCAGTGAATCAACCGGGACAGCCCCCGAAAAACTGTTTTTT.